Listed below are T cell receptor beta chains from one sample, sequenced in a study of siplizumab effects on memory and regulatory T cells. Assay used: immunoSEQ multiplex PCR; TCRdb lists only in-frame clones, some missing. Of approximately 100,000 clones in the sample, around 90% are singletons; the top ten hold more than 10%. Sequencing was performed on non-Treg CD4+ T cells sorted from blood. The receptor source for this set is a human donor in good health. Each CDR3 is given with its conserved first and last residue. Fields, in order: CDR3 protein, CDR3 DNA, V gene, J gene, CDR3 length, D gene, clone size. The D gene is left open where the match is weak. A clone size is listed for some rows: how often the clone was seen (once, few, many), or a class if it is expanded.

CASSLQPGLQETQYF,TGTGCCAGTAGTCTTCAGCCGGGACTCCAAGAGACCCAGTACTTC,TRBV19,TRBJ2-5,15,.,.
CATSRVSSGSETQYF,TGTGCCACCAGCAGAGTCTCTAGCGGGAGTGAGACCCAGTACTTC,TRBV15,TRBJ2-5,15,TRBD2,.
CAWRRGEYNEQFF,TGTGCCTGGCGGAGGGGCGAGTACAATGAGCAGTTCTTC,TRBV30,TRBJ2-1,13,.,.
CASSVLQSGEQYF,TGTGCCAGCAGCGTATTACAGTCTGGCGAGCAGTACTTC,TRBV9,TRBJ2-7,13,.,.
CASSFTGNQPQHF,TGTGCCAGCAGCTTTACAGGAAATCAGCCCCAGCATTTT,TRBV7-2,TRBJ1-5,13,.,.
CASGLSRPTVSGYTF,TGTGCTAGTGGTTTGTCTCGACCGACAGTCTCAGGCTACACCTTC,TRBV12-5,TRBJ1-2,15,.,.
CASSRRGGLEETQYF,TGTGCCAGCAGCCGAAGAGGGGGCCTTGAAGAGACCCAGTACTTC,TRBV7-2,TRBJ2-5,15,TRBD1,.
CASSQNVRTMNTEAFF,TGTGCCAGCAGCCAAAATGTGCGGACCATGAACACTGAAGCTTTCTTT,TRBV4-2,TRBJ1-1,16,.,once
CSATGLNEQFF,TGCAGTGCCACCGGACTGAATGAGCAGTTCTTC,TRBV20-1,TRBJ2-1,11,.,.
CASSSTSPGTGELFF,TGTGCCAGCAGCTCCACCTCCCCCGGGACCGGGGAGCTGTTTTTT,TRBV21-1,TRBJ2-2,15,.,.
CASSADPRGNQPQHF,TGTGCCAGCAGCGCTGACCCGAGGGGCAATCAGCCCCAGCATTTT,TRBV9,TRBJ1-5,15,.,once
CASSHTGQGANEQYF,TGTGCCAGTAGCCATACGGGACAGGGGGCCAACGAGCAGTACTTC,TRBV19,TRBJ2-7,15,TRBD1,.
CASSSRQGGEKLFF,TGTGCCAGTAGTTCCAGACAGGGGGGTGAAAAACTGTTTTTT,TRBV19,TRBJ1-4,14,TRBD1,.
CASSNQDRNIQYF,TGTGCCAGCAGTAACCAAGACAGGAACATTCAGTACTTC,TRBV28,TRBJ2-4,13,.,.
CANLIRDRFYEQYF,TGTGCCAACCTAATACGTGACAGATTCTACGAGCAGTACTTC,TRBV5-4,TRBJ2-7,14,.,.
CSVPTGAEAFF,TGCAGCGTTCCCACAGGGGCTGAAGCTTTCTTT,TRBV29-1,TRBJ1-1,11,TRBD1,.
CASSLGGARNSPLHF,TGTGCCAGCAGCCTCGGAGGGGCGAGAAATTCACCCCTCCACTTT,TRBV7-3,TRBJ1-6,15,.,.
CAWSVRLETSGSYEQYF,TGTGCCTGGAGTGTACGCCTTGAGACTAGCGGGAGCTACGAGCAGTACTTC,TRBV30,TRBJ2-7,17,TRBD2,.
CSVFGLSDQGSSGGYTF,TGCAGCGTTTTCGGACTGTCGGATCAGGGATCTTCCGGCGGCTACACCTTC,TRBV29-1,TRBJ1-2,17,.,.
CASSGPSGINNEQFF,TGCGCCAGCAGCGGGCCTAGCGGGATAAACAATGAGCAGTTCTTC,TRBV5-1,TRBJ2-1,15,TRBD2,.
CASSPTGRTDTQYF,TGTGCCAGTAGTCCGACAGGGAGGACAGATACGCAGTATTTT,TRBV19,TRBJ2-3,14,.,.
CARPGQPLKLFF,TGTGCCAGGCCGGGACAGCCTCTAAAACTGTTTTTT,TRBV19,TRBJ1-4,12,TRBD1,.